The 9 T cell receptor beta chains below were found in one sample sequenced in a study of shared clonotypes between healthy human individuals. CD8 cells classed as naive were CD45RO-negative and positively selected for CCR7, excluding terminally differentiated effector memory CD45RA+ cells. Measured with immunoSEQ multiplex PCR; TCRdb has only the in-frame clones, and not every one. Among around 610,000 clones listed, about 96% were seen once. Sample: naive CD8+ T cells sorted from blood. These receptors came from a woman in her thirties in good health.

The rearrangement links TRBV27 to TRBJ2-7; the match to TRBD2 covers 14 bases. V lost 8 bases, J lost 0 bases, and 18 bases stayed unmatched. CDR1 is MNHEY and CDR2 is SMNVEV in the germline V gene (reference sequence). There are 20 residues in the CDR3. The chain's CDR3 is CASAGRGSGLAGGHSYEQYF. CDR3 DNA: TGTGCCAGCGCCGGGCGGGGCAGCGGACTAGCGGGAGGCCACTCCTACGAGCAGTACTTC.

The chain employs TRBV6-4 and TRBJ2-1; the D gene is possibly TRBD1 (7 bases). Germline values: CDR1 MRHNA, CDR2 SNTAGT. This CDR3 has 15 residues. V dropped 3 bases and J dropped 1 base, with 10 bases sitting between them. The CDR3 sequence is CASSESGGSYNEQFF. In DNA form, the CDR3 reads TGTGCCAGCAGTGAGTCAGGGGGGTCCTACAATGAGCAGTTCTTC.

The rearrangement joins TRBV2 to TRBJ2-3; D call uncertain. V was trimmed by 4 bases and J by 0 bases, leaving 8 bases between them. CDR1 SNHLY and CDR2 FYNNEI come from the germline V gene. This CDR3 has 14 amino acids. The CDR3 region is CASSGDPSTDTQYF. The CDR3 nucleotides read TGTGCCAGCAGTGGTGATCCTAGCACAGATACGCAGTATTTT. Combining the CDR3 with reference TRBV2 and TRBJ2-3 gives the whole variable domain EPEVTQTPSHQVTQMGQEVILRCVPISNHLYFYWYRQILGQKVEFLVSFYNNEISEKSEIFDDQFSVERPDGSNFTLKIRSTKLEDSAMYFCASSGDPSTDTQYFGPGTRLTVL.

This chain uses TRBV19 with TRBJ2-3; TRBD1 matches 7 bases. This CDR3 spans 17 amino acids. Germline values: CDR1 LNHDA, CDR2 SQIVND (reference sequence). Germline trimming cut 4 bases from V and 6 bases from J; bases unmatched to any gene: 16. CDR3 amino acids: CASSTRTGVSIIDTQYF. As DNA, the CDR3 is TGTGCCAGTAGTACAAGGACAGGAGTTTCTATCATCGATACGCAGTATTTT.

This clone was detected only once. The chain joins TRBV7-2 to TRBJ2-5; 9 bases are shared with TRBD2. The V segment lost 5 bases and the J segment 0 bases; nucleotides outside the gene matches: 7. The CDR3 is 16 amino acids. The V gene's germline CDR1 is SGHTA and CDR2 FQGNSA. In DNA form, the CDR3 reads TGTGCCAGCAGCCGCATACTAGCGGGCAACCAAGAGACCCAGTACTTC. Protein product: CASSRILAGNQETQYF.

The chain employs TRBV13 and TRBJ1-3, with D uncertain. Trimming cost V 2 bases and J 3 bases, with 8 bases left between them. Germline V lookup: CDR1 PRHDT, CDR2 FYEKMQ (reference sequence). CDR3 length: 14 residues. In DNA form, the CDR3 reads TGTGCCAGCAGCTTAAAGGGTTATGGAAACACCATATATTTT. Protein: CASSLKGYGNTIYF.

The chain's CDR3 is CSVEGPGGVPGYEQYF. In nucleotides, the CDR3 is TGCAGCGTTGAAGGGCCGGGGGGTGTACCAGGCTACGAGCAGTACTTC. This chain links TRBV29-1 with TRBJ2-7; 7 nucleotides match TRBD2. CDR1 and CDR2 from the germline V gene are SQVTM and ANQGSEA. CDR3 length: 16 residues. V trimming: 1 base; J trimming: 3 bases; junction bases outside the gene matches: 12.

The J gene is TRBJ2-3, the V gene TRBV7-2, with a tentative D call TRBD2 (5 bases). This CDR3 is built from 16 residues. Germline V gene data show CDR1 as SGHTA and CDR2 as FQGNSA. The germline V and J ends were trimmed by 6 bases and 6 bases, with 22 bases remaining between them. CDR3 sequence (DNA): TGTGCCAGCAGACCTCCTTGGACTTTCGGTTTTGATACGCAGTATTTT. It translates to CASRPPWTFGFDTQYF.

The gene calls are TRBV6-6 and TRBJ2-7; the match to TRBD2 covers 7 bases. Germline assignment: CDR1 MNHNY and CDR2 SVGAGI (reference sequence). The CDR3 spans 12 residues. V shed 11 bases and J 4 bases; nucleotides not matched to a gene: 8. The CDR3 spells CAVGASGYEQYF. CDR3 nucleotide sequence: TGTGCCGTCGGTGCTAGCGGATACGAGCAGTACTTC.